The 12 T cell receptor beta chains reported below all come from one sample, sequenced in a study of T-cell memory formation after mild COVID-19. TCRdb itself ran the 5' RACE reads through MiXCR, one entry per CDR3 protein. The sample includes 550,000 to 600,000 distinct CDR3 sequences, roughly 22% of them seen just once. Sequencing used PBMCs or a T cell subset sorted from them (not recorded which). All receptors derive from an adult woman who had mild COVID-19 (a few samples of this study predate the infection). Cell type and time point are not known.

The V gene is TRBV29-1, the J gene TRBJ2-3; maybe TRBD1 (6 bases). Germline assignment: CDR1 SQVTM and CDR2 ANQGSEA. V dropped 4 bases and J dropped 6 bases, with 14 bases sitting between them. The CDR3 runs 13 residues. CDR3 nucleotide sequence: TGCAGCGTTGGGGACACGAGCATGGATACGCAGTATTTT. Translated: CSVGDTSMDTQYF.

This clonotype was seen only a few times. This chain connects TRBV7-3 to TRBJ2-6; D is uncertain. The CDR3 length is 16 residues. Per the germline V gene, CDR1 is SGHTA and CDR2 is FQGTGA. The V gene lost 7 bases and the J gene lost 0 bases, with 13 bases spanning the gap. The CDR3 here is CASTLGPYSGANVLTF. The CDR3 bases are TGTGCCAGCACCCTAGGTCCCTACTCTGGGGCCAACGTCCTGACTTTC. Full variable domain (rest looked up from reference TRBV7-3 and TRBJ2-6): GAGVSQTPSNKVTEKGKYVELRCDPISGHTALYWYRQSLGQGPEFLIYFQGTGAADDSGLPNDRFFAVRPEGSVSTLKIQRTERGDSAVYLCASTLGPYSGANVLTFGAGSRLTVL.

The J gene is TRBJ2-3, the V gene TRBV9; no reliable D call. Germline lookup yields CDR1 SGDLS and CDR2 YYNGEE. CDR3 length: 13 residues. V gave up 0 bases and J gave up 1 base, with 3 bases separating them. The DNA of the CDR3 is TGTGCCAGCAGCGTAGGTCGCACAGATACGCAGTATTTT. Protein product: CASSVGRTDTQYF.

The CDR3 is CASSLAWDMPNTEAFF. CDR3 nucleotide sequence: TGTGCCAGCAGCTTAGCCTGGGACATGCCGAACACTGAAGCTTTCTTT. The chain has TRBV7-6 and TRBJ1-1; a weak D match, TRBD1 (6 bases). CDR3 length equals 16 residues. The ends were cut back, 0 bases at V and 1 base at J, with 12 bases in the middle. CDR1 and CDR2 (germline): SGHVS, FNYEAQ.

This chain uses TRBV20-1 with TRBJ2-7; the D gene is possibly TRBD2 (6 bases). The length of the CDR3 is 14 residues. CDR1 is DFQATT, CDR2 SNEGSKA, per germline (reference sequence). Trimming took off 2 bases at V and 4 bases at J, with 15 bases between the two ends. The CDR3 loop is CSARFAGRMYEQYF. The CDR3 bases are TGCAGTGCTAGATTCGCGGGGCGAATGTACGAGCAGTACTTC.

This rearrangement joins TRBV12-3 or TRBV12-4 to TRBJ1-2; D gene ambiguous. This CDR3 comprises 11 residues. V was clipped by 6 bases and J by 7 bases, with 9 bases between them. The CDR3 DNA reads TGTGCCAGCAGCCTCAACCGTGGCTACACCTTC. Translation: CASSLNRGYTF.

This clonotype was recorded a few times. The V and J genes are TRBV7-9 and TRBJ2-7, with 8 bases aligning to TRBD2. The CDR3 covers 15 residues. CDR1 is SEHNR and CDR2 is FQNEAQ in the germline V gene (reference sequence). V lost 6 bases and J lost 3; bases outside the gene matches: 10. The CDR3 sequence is CASSGRAGGDYEQYF. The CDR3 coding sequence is TGTGCCAGCAGTGGTCGGGCCGGGGGGGACTACGAGCAGTACTTC.

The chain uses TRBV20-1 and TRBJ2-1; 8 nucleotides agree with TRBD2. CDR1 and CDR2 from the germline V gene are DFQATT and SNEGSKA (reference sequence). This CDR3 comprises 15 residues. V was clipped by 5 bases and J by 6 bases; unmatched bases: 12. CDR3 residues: CSAPDHGTSGNEQFF. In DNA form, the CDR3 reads TGCAGTGCTCCCGACCACGGGACTAGTGGCAATGAGCAGTTCTTC.

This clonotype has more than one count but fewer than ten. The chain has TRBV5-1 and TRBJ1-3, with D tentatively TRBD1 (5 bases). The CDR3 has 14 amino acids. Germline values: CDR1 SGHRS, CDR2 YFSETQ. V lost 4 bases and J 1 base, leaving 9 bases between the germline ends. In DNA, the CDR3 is TGCGCCAGCAGCAAGACAGCTTCTGGAAACACCATATATTTT. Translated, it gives CASSKTASGNTIYF.

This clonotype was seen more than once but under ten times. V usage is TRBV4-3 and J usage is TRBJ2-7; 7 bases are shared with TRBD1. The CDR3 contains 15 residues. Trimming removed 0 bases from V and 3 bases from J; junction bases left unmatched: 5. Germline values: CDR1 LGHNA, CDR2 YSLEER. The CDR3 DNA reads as TGCGCCAGCAGCCAAGAGGGACAGAAGATCTACGAGCAGTACTTC. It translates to CASSQEGQKIYEQYF.

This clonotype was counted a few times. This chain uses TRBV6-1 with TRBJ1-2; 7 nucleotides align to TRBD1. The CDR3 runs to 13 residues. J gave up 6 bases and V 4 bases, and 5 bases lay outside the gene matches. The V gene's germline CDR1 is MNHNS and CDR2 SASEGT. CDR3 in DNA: TGTGCCAGCAGTGCAGGGGGGACAGATGGCTACACCTTC. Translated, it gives CASSAGGTDGYTF.

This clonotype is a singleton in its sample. CDR3: CASSLAATGLENEQFF. The CDR3 DNA is TGTGCCAGCAGCTTAGCAGCGACGGGACTCGAGAATGAGCAGTTCTTC. The chain links TRBV7-9 to TRBJ2-1; maybe TRBD2 (6 bases). V lost 0 bases, J lost 7 bases, and 16 bases lay in between. The CDR3 is 16 amino acids. Germline V lookup: CDR1 SEHNR, CDR2 FQNEAQ (reference sequence).